This TCR beta chain was identified during a study of blood T cell repertoires in COVID-19. This CDR3 has 15 amino acids. V lost 2 bases, J lost 0 bases, and 11 bases lay in between. Germline assignment: CDR1 LNHNV and CDR2 YYDKDF (reference sequence). Repertoires were generated with immunoSEQ multiplex PCR, while TCRdb's copy carries only in-frame clones and drops some. The sample includes approximately 67,000 clones, about 90% seen only once; the top ten take 6.5% to 9.5%. This clone was counted only a few times. The TCR originated in a man in his forties or fifties with active COVID-19. The sequencing sample was made of peripheral blood. The chain carries TRBV15 and TRBJ2-7; TRBD2 might be the D (6 bases). The CDR3 loop reads CATSRLTGVSYEQYF. In DNA, the CDR3 is TGTGCCACCAGCAGATTGACGGGAGTCTCCTACGAGCAGTACTTC.